Below are 29 T cell receptor beta chains sequenced from a single sample in a study of PD-1 blockade in mismatch repair-deficient tumors (dated by TCRdb to 2017 to 2019). Receptor amplification or capture employed the immunoSEQ multiplex PCR assay. This is the immuneACCESS table as TCRdb keeps it, with only in-frame sequences that have V and J called. A part of the clones is gone; compared with another copy, unresolved V genes explain less than half, and the rest is unexplained. The sample table records about 79,000 clones; 70% to 90% of these occur just once. The ten largest clones represent less than 6% of the sample. The specimen was peripheral blood, collected 44 weeks after starting pembrolizumab. Every receptor here comes from an adult with mismatch repair-deficient cancer.

The genes are TRBV11-3 and TRBJ2-1; D may be TRBD2 (6 bases). Germline V gene sequence: CDR1 SGHNT, CDR2 YENEEA. The CDR3 is 15 amino acids. Trimming removed 1 base from V and 9 bases from J, with 16 bases in between. The CDR3 spells CASSLAGRLAGEQFF. Here the CDR3 DNA reads TGTGCCAGCAGCTTAGCGGGGAGGCTAGCCGGTGAGCAGTTCTTC.

The gene calls are TRBV6-5 and TRBJ2-6, with D unresolved. The CDR3 sequence is 16 residues long. Germline CDR1 and CDR2: MNHEY and SVGAGI. Between the trimmed V and J ends, which lost 4 bases and 0 bases, there was a span of 10 bases. The CDR3 coding sequence is TGTGCCAGCAGTTCAGACGGTTCCTCTGGGGCCAACGTCCTGACTTTC. Encoded protein: CASSSDGSSGANVLTF.

The chain recombines TRBV7-9 with TRBJ1-2; D is unclear. V was pared by 0 bases and J by 6 bases, with 8 bases between. Germline values: CDR1 SEHNR, CDR2 FQNEAQ (reference sequence). CDR3 size: 13 residues. The CDR3: CASSLALDHGYTF. In DNA form, the CDR3 reads TGTGCCAGCAGCTTAGCCTTAGATCATGGCTACACCTTC.

The DNA of the CDR3 is TGTGCCAGCAGCTTTTCTCCGGGGACAGGGGGAACAGATACGCAGTATTTT. Its translation: CASSFSPGTGGTDTQYF. The chain links TRBV5-5 to TRBJ2-3, with TRBD1 matching 11 bases. The CDR3 covers 17 residues. V dropped 2 bases and J dropped 3; count of bases not matched to a gene: 8. CDR1 is SGHKS and CDR2 is YYEKEE in the germline V gene (reference sequence). Combining the CDR3 with reference TRBV5-5 and TRBJ2-3 gives the whole variable domain DAGVTQSPTHLIKTRGQQVTLRCSPISGHKSVSWYQQVLGQGPQFIFQYYEKEERGRGNFPDRFSARQFPNYSSELNVNALLLGDSALYLCASSFSPGTGGTDTQYFGPGTRLTVL.

The chain links TRBV4-3 to TRBJ1-4; TRBD1 might be the D (5 bases). The germline gives CDR1 LGHNA, CDR2 YSLEER. V was clipped by 1 base and J by 4 bases, with 10 bases between them. The CDR3 has 15 amino acids. CDR3 loop: CASSQGQGVNEKLFF. The CDR3, as DNA: TGCGCCAGCAGCCAAGGCCAGGGAGTTAATGAAAAACTGTTTTTT.

This chain links TRBV19 with TRBJ1-4; D ambiguous. From germline, CDR1 is LNHDA and CDR2 SQIVND (reference sequence). The V and J ends lost 3 bases and 5 bases respectively, with 16 bases between them. The CDR3 spans 16 residues. CDR3: CASSITGPPLNEKLFF. For the CDR3, the DNA is TGTGCCAGTAGTATTACCGGGCCCCCACTAAATGAAAAACTGTTTTTT.

This chain links TRBV18 with TRBJ1-5; D is undetermined. V gave up 3 bases and J gave up 2 bases, with 5 bases separating them. The CDR3 is made up of 13 amino acids. Germline values: CDR1 KGHSH, CDR2 LQKENI. The CDR3 region has the DNA TGTGCCAGCTCACCGTGGGGCAATCAGCCCCAGCATTTT. Protein sequence: CASSPWGNQPQHF.

This chain uses TRBV6-6 with TRBJ2-7; the D gene is possibly TRBD1 (5 bases). This CDR3 is built from 13 residues. V lost 7 bases to trimming and J lost 6 bases, with 16 bases between them. Germline CDR1 MNHNY, CDR2 SVGAGI (reference sequence). CDR3 sequence (DNA): TGTGCCAGCATGGGCAGGGCTTTCGTCGAGCAGTACTTC. Protein sequence: CASMGRAFVEQYF.

The chain is built from TRBV6-6 and TRBJ1-2; D is uncertain. The CDR3 contains 13 residues. Germline CDR1 is MNHNY and CDR2 is SVGAGI (reference sequence). Trimming pared 6 bases from V and 8 bases from J, leaving 16 bases between. CDR3 in amino acids: CASSSQVGWGYTF. The CDR3 nucleotides are TGTGCCAGCAGCTCACAAGTAGGATGGGGCTACACCTTC.

J is TRBJ2-1 and V is TRBV5-1; 15 positions match TRBD2. From germline, CDR1 is SGHRS and CDR2 YFSETQ. CDR3 size: 17 residues. V lost 5 bases and J lost 4; bases outside the gene matches: 7. The CDR3 coding sequence is TGCGCCAGCAGTTTTTCCGGGACTAGCGGGAGGTACAATGAGCAGTTCTTC. Its protein is CASSFSGTSGRYNEQFF. Complete variable domain (other parts from reference TRBV5-1 and TRBJ2-1): KAGVTQTPRYLIKTRGQQVTLSCSPISGHRSVSWYQQTPGQGLQFLFEYFSETQRNKGNFPGRFSGRQFSNSRSEMNVSTLELGDSALYLCASSFSGTSGRYNEQFFGPGTRLTVL.

In this sample, this clone turned up once. This chain links TRBV5-1 with TRBJ1-1; D ambiguous. Germline-derived CDR1 and CDR2 are SGHRS and YFSETQ. The CDR3 has 14 residues. Deletions cut 0 bases from V and 0 bases from J, with 6 bases between. The CDR3 region has the DNA TGCGCCAGCAGCTTGGGGGGTTTGAACACTGAAGCTTTCTTT. Its translation is CASSLGGLNTEAFF.

This clone was observed a handful of times. The chain joins TRBV18 to TRBJ2-2; TRBD2 agrees at 10 bases. The CDR3 consists of 16 residues. Trimming removed 1 base from V and 6 bases from J; junction bases left unmatched: 5. Germline CDR1 is KGHSH and CDR2 is LQKENI. CDR3 sequence reads: CASSPQSSGSPGELFF. The CDR3, as DNA: TGTGCCAGCTCACCACAATCTAGCGGGAGCCCCGGGGAGCTGTTTTTT.

The chain employs TRBV4-1 and TRBJ2-2, with D maybe TRBD1 (6 bases). Trimming removed 0 bases from V and 1 base from J, with 9 bases in between. CDR1 is MGHRA, CDR2 YSYEKL, per germline. The CDR3 extends over 16 amino acids. CDR3 coding DNA: TGCGCCAGCAGCCAAGATTGGGGGCAGAACACCGGGGAGCTGTTTTTT. Translation: CASSQDWGQNTGELFF.

The CDR3 here is CASSAAGGNTEAFF. For the CDR3, the DNA is TGTGCCAGCAGCGCTGCGGGGGGCAACACTGAAGCTTTCTTT. This chain uses TRBV7-6 with TRBJ1-1; D possibly corresponds to TRBD1 (6 bases). Germline V gives CDR1 SGHVS, CDR2 FNYEAQ. V lost 5 bases and J 2 bases, leaving 12 bases between the germline ends. The CDR3 runs to 14 residues. Full variable domain (missing parts from reference TRBV7-6 and TRBJ1-1): GAGVSQSPRYKVTKRGQDVALRCDPISGHVSLYWYRQALGQGPEFLTYFNYEAQQDKSGLPNDRFSAERPEGSISTLTIQRTEQRDSAMYRCASSAAGGNTEAFFGQGTRLTVV.

The V and J genes are TRBV18 and TRBJ2-1; 7 bases match TRBD2. J was trimmed by 5 bases and V by 2 bases; bases with no gene match: 9. Germline assignment: CDR1 KGHSH and CDR2 LQKENI. This CDR3 spans 16 amino acids. The CDR3, as DNA: TGTGCCAGCTCACCAGGGCGCGGGGAGGGTGACAATGAGCAGTTCTTC. It specifies CASSPGRGEGDNEQFF.

The chain recombines TRBV6-5 with TRBJ2-7, with a weak D call TRBD1 (5 bases). Trimming took off 8 bases at V and 0 bases at J, with 5 bases between the two ends. This CDR3 is built from 11 residues. Germline CDR1 reads MNHEY; CDR2 reads SVGAGI. Here the CDR3 reads CASQGSYEQYF. DNA for the CDR3: TGTGCCAGCCAGGGCTCCTACGAGCAGTACTTC.

This chain uses TRBV5-4 with TRBJ2-2, with D possibly being TRBD1 or TRBD2 (6 bases each). CDR1 is SGHNT and CDR2 is YYREEE in the germline V gene (reference sequence). Trimming took 4 bases from V and 4 from J, leaving 20 bases between them. The CDR3 sequence is 17 residues long. The CDR3, as DNA: TGTGCCAGCAGCAGAGGGTCCGGGGGCGCGGGCACCGGGGAGCTGTTTTTT. It encodes CASSRGSGGAGTGELFF.

This clone was detected a few times. The rearrangement links TRBV7-8 to TRBJ2-1; TRBD2 aligns across 10 bases. CDR1 and CDR2 (germline): SGHVS, FQNEAQ. Trimming removed 5 bases from V and 4 bases from J; junction bases left unmatched: 17. The CDR3 contains 19 residues. The CDR3 bases are TGTGCCAGCAGCCCGCCCTTTAGGCTAGCGGGAGAATCGTACAATGAGCAGTTCTTC. Encoded protein: CASSPPFRLAGESYNEQFF.

The J gene is TRBJ2-5, the V gene TRBV27, with D perhaps TRBD1 (5 bases). CDR3 size: 15 residues. The germline V and J ends were trimmed by 1 base and 3 bases, with 12 bases remaining between them. CDR1 and CDR2 from the germline V gene are MNHEY and SMNVEV (reference sequence). In nucleotides, the CDR3 is TGTGCCAGCAGTTTATTGGGCGTCAGGGAAGAGACCCAGTACTTC. Residues: CASSLLGVREETQYF.

This clone has only a few counts. V gene TRBV7-9 combines with J gene TRBJ2-7; a possible D gene is TRBD2 (6 bases). The CDR3 totals 15 residues. Germline loops: CDR1 SEHNR, CDR2 FQNEAQ (reference sequence). V lost 7 bases to trimming and J lost 2 bases, with 18 bases between them. The CDR3 sequence: CASTLVIGGTYEQYF. The CDR3 region has the DNA TGTGCCAGCACGCTTGTAATTGGCGGGACCTACGAGCAGTACTTC.

This clone was counted between two and nine times. V and J are TRBV11-2 and TRBJ2-2, with 7 positions matching TRBD2. The junction had 5 bases not matched to a gene; V was cut back by 6 bases and J by 1 base. Germline lookup yields CDR1 SGHAT and CDR2 FQNNGV. The CDR3 sequence is 15 residues long. The CDR3 sequence is CASRPSSGNTGELFF. Here the CDR3 DNA reads TGTGCCAGCAGACCGTCTAGCGGGAACACCGGGGAGCTGTTTTTT.

This chain joins TRBV4-1 and TRBJ2-2; 12 nucleotides align to TRBD2. This CDR3 is built from 17 residues. Germline V gene data show CDR1 as MGHRA and CDR2 as YSYEKL. The ends lost 4 bases at V and 2 bases at J; junction bases unmatched: 5. The CDR3 DNA follows: TGCGCCAGCAGCCGTTTACTAGCGGGAGGAAACACCGGGGAGCTGTTTTTT. It specifies CASSRLLAGGNTGELFF.

This clone turned up a few times. The rearrangement links TRBV10-3 to TRBJ1-1; D remains unclear. Germline values: CDR1 ENHRY, CDR2 SYGVKD. Trimming pared 10 bases from V and 5 bases from J, leaving 11 bases between. The CDR3 has 11 residues. The DNA of the CDR3 is TGTGCCACCGGAGGGTCTACTGAAGCTTTCTTT. Translation gives CATGGSTEAFF.

The rearrangement links TRBV10-3 to TRBJ2-4; 7 nucleotides match TRBD2. The V segment lost 3 bases and the J segment 6 bases; nucleotides outside the gene matches: 5. The CDR3 covers 14 residues. CDR1 and CDR2 from the germline V gene are ENHRY and SYGVKD. The CDR3 sequence is CAISDGSSGNIQYF. CDR3 bases: TGTGCCATCAGTGATGGGTCTAGCGGAAACATTCAGTACTTC.

The V call is TRBV11-1, the J call TRBJ2-7; D remains unclear. Germline V CDR1 and CDR2: SGHAT, FQDESV (reference sequence). V lost 5 bases and J 2 bases, leaving 13 bases between the germline ends. This CDR3 region has 14 residues. Written as DNA, the CDR3 is TGTGCCAGCAGCGAAAAGGGCCTTACCTACGAGCAGTACTTC. This translates into CASSEKGLTYEQYF.

This clone was seen more than once but under ten times. The V and J genes are TRBV7-2 and TRBJ2-7; 9 nucleotides align to TRBD1. There are 14 residues in the CDR3. The trim removed 1 base at V and 3 bases at J, leaving 1 base unmatched. CDR1 is SGHTA, CDR2 FQGNSA, per germline. CDR3 loop: CASSLGGQGYEQYF. The CDR3 DNA is TGTGCCAGCAGCTTAGGGGGACAGGGCTACGAGCAGTACTTC.

This chain connects TRBV28 to TRBJ1-5; the D gene is possibly TRBD1 (5 bases). This CDR3 region has 15 residues. CDR1 is MDHEN, CDR2 SYDVKM, per germline. V was pared by 6 bases and J by 1 base, with 13 bases between. Here the CDR3 DNA reads TGTGCCAGCAGGGATTCCCGGGACAGCAATCAGCCCCAGCATTTT. This encodes CASRDSRDSNQPQHF.

This sequence joins TRBV2 and TRBJ1-5; no reliable D call. CDR1 and CDR2 (germline): SNHLY, FYNNEI. The V and J ends lost 2 bases and 0 bases respectively, with 11 bases between them. This CDR3 contains 16 residues. The CDR3 DNA follows: TGTGCCAGCAGTGAATTTGGAAGGATTAGCAATCAGCCCCAGCATTTT. It codes for CASSEFGRISNQPQHF.

The rearrangement uses TRBV14 and TRBJ2-3; D call uncertain. Trimming left V 3 bases short and J 4 bases short, with 14 bases between. The germline gives CDR1 SGHDN, CDR2 FVKESK. The CDR3 contains 15 residues. This chain's CDR3 is CASSHRFLGPDTQYF. CDR3 nucleotide sequence: TGTGCCAGCAGCCACCGTTTCCTAGGTCCAGATACGCAGTATTTT.